Described below is a single TCR beta chain sequence and its context. The data originate from a study of T cell responses to AZD1222 COVID-19 vaccine. Method: immunoSEQ multiplex PCR; TCRdb's copy keeps in-frame clones and lacks some. Of roughly 120,000 clones in the sample, roughly 90% were seen once. Trimming removed 6 bases at V and 8 bases at J, with 13 bases between. The CDR3 has 12 residues. Per germline, CDR1 ENHRY and CDR2 SYGVKD. Here the sequenced sample was peripheral blood, taken on day 0 of MenACWY control vaccination. V is TRBV10-3 and J is TRBJ1-2; no reliable D call. The TCR was taken from an adult in good health. The CDR3 DNA reads TGTGCCATCAGCACCCGGAGTGGGGGCTACACCTTC. Its protein product is CAISTRSGGYTF.